The clone carrying this TCR beta chain was seen repeatedly, ten times or more. Using its own MiXCR run on the 5' RACE reads, TCRdb lists one record per CDR3 protein. In the table there are about 220,000 distinct CDR3 sequences, less than 8% of which are singletons. The record originates from a study of identical twins. The data also belong to a second study, concerning yellow fever vaccine responses in identical twins.

This TCR derives from a woman younger than 30 in good health. Sample: memory (CD45RO+) T cells sorted from blood.

CDR3 sequence (DNA): TGTGCCAGCAGCGGCCGACAGGGACCCAGTCATAGAACTGGGGCCAACGTCCTGACTTTC. It specifies CASSGRQGPSHRTGANVLTF. The gene calls are TRBV9 and TRBJ2-6; 7 nucleotides line up with TRBD1. Trimming at V came to 3 bases and at J to 2 bases, leaving 17 bases not matched to a gene. There are 20 residues in the CDR3. The germline V gene has CDR1 SGDLS and CDR2 YYNGEE.